These 4 T cell receptor beta chains were all obtained from the same sample, sequenced in a study of CD8 T cells in Susac syndrome. After extraction with the RNeasy kit, about 0.45 to 1 ug of the RNA was reverse transcribed using random hexamers. From the immunoSEQ multiplex PCR reads, TCRdb called clonotypes with MiXCR, one entry per CDR3 protein. Here the sample spans about 210,000 distinct CDR3 sequences, 95% being singletons. The sequencing sample was made of CD4+ T cells from PBMCs. The receptors originated from a human donor with multiple sclerosis.

This clonotype was observed a single time. This chain connects TRBV7-9 to TRBJ2-5; 10 bases fit TRBD1. Per the germline V gene, CDR1 is SEHNR and CDR2 is FQNEAQ (reference sequence). CDR3 length: 18 residues. Trimming removed 5 bases from V and 3 bases from J; junction bases left unmatched: 15. The CDR3 DNA reads as TGTGCCAGCAGCCCAACCTGGGGACAGGGGTCTCCGAAAGAGACCCAGTACTTC. Encoded protein: CASSPTWGQGSPKETQYF.

The chain is built from TRBV27 and TRBJ2-7; perhaps TRBD2 as D (5 bases). This CDR3 comprises 15 residues. Germline V gives CDR1 MNHEY, CDR2 SMNVEV (reference sequence). Trimming took 6 bases from V and 6 from J, leaving 21 bases between them. In nucleotides, the CDR3 is TGTGCCAGCAGAAGGTGGGCGGAGGTAGCGCGCGAGCAGTACTTC. Protein: CASRRWAEVAREQYF.

The chain employs TRBV12-3 or TRBV12-4 and TRBJ1-1; D is uncertain. V was shortened by 3 bases and J by 2 bases, with 10 bases between the two germline ends. The CDR3 has 14 amino acids. CDR3 loop: CASSFNSPNTEAFF. CDR3 in DNA: TGTGCCAGCAGTTTTAACAGCCCAAACACTGAAGCTTTCTTT.

V gene TRBV28 combines with J gene TRBJ2-1, with D unclear. From germline, CDR1 is MDHEN and CDR2 SYDVKM. This CDR3 has 13 amino acids. Trimming removed 2 bases from V and 7 bases from J, with 9 bases in between. The CDR3 reads CASSLVRWNEQFF. In DNA, the CDR3 is TGTGCCAGCAGTTTAGTAAGGTGGAATGAGCAGTTCTTC.